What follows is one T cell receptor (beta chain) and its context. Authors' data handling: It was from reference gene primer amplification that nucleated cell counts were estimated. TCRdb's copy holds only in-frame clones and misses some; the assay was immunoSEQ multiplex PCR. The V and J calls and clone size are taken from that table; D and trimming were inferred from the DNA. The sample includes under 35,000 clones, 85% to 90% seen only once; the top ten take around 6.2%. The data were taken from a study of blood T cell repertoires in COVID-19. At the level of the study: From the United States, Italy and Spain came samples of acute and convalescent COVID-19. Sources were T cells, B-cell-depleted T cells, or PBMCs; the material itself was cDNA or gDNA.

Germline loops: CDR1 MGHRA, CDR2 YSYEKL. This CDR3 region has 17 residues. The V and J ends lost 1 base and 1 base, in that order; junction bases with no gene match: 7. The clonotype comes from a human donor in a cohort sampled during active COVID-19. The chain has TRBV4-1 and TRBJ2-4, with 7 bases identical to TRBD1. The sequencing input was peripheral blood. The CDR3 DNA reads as TGCGCCAGCAGCCAAGGAGAAGACAGGGTCGCCAAAAACATTCAGTACTTC. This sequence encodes CASSQGEDRVAKNIQYF.